This TCR beta chain was found in a study of blood T cell repertoires in COVID-19. Study-level information: Samples taken during acute and convalescent COVID-19 were collected in the United States, Italy and Spain. PBMCs, B-cell-depleted T cells, or T cells were the source of the cDNA or gDNA that made up the material.

The CDR3 has 16 amino acids. The trim removed 1 base at V and 0 bases at J, leaving 3 bases unmatched. Looked up from germline, CDR1 is SGHNT and CDR2 is YENEEA. Measured with immunoSEQ multiplex PCR; TCRdb has only the in-frame clones, and not every one. The repertoire holds just under 65,000 clones, with about 86% as singletons. The sequence derives from a man aged 35 to 55 with acute or convalescent COVID-19. V is TRBV11-3 and J is TRBJ1-2; 9 bases match TRBD1. Input material: peripheral blood. The DNA of the CDR3 is TGTGCCAGCAGCTTAGTCCGGACAGGGGCTAACTATGGCTACACCTTC. Translation gives CASSLVRTGANYGYTF.